The subject of this entry is one TCR beta chain. The method was immunoSEQ multiplex PCR; TCRdb's version includes in-frame clones alone and lacks a portion of them. The sample lists about 54,000 clones; over 65% were seen once. Deletions cut 5 bases from V and 5 bases from J, with 19 bases between. This CDR3 comprises 16 residues. Germline V gives CDR1 LNHNV, CDR2 YYDKDF (reference sequence). The data were obtained in a study of blood T cell repertoires in COVID-19. The overall study: COVID-19 samples, acute and convalescent, were from the United States, Italy and Spain. PBMCs, B-cell-depleted T cells, or T cells were the source of the cDNA or gDNA that made up the material.

This TCR derives from a man aged 40-49 years with active COVID-19. The chain has TRBV15 and TRBJ2-1; D is possibly TRBD2 (6 bases). What was sequenced was peripheral blood. The CDR3 loop is CATSSPNAGTHNEQFF. The CDR3 bases are TGTGCCACCAGCTCCCCCAATGCCGGGACTCACAATGAGCAGTTCTTC.